The rows below give T cell receptor beta chains drawn from one sample of a study of cytomegalovirus exposure and HLA in healthy donors. Only in-frame clones appear in the TCRdb table, and some are missing; sequencing was by immunoSEQ multiplex PCR. The table lists around 160,000 clones, 65% to 80% of them singletons, with under 5.5% in the top ten. Sequencing was performed on PBMCs. Receptors were obtained from a man between 18 and 29 years old in good health and CMV-seropositive. CDR3s leave out the opening cysteine and the closing phenylalanine or tryptophan. The D gene is left open where the match is weak. Size is omitted from some rows. Given values are once, few, many or a class for expanded clones.

>TRBD1|TRBV13|-
ASLGTDNTDTQY
>-|TRBV10-3|-
AISGTERRDTIY
>-|TRBV18|-
ASSPDSGNQPQH
>-|TRBV5-6|-
ASSLSQRGNQPQH
>-|TRBV28|-
ASRDYSSNQPQH
>-|TRBV19|-
ASSIQGNTEAF
>-|TRBV28|-
ASRAQDRGSPLH
>TRBD2|TRBV6-4|few
ASSDSRLANTQY
>-|TRBV14|-
ASSQEGVFRGYT
>-|TRBV27|-
ASSLTGPGNTIY
>TRBD2|TRBV30|once
AWRLAGGPGDTQY
>-|TRBV19|-
ASSGQGQGQPQH
>-|TRBV5-1|-
ASSLGQGTPYGYT
>TRBD1|TRBV11-3|once
ASSLPGTGARETQY
>-|TRBV15|-
ATSRDPSRLDNEQF
>-|TRBV4-2|-
ASSQAGVSSYNEQF
>-|TRBV2|-
ASRTGTNQPQH